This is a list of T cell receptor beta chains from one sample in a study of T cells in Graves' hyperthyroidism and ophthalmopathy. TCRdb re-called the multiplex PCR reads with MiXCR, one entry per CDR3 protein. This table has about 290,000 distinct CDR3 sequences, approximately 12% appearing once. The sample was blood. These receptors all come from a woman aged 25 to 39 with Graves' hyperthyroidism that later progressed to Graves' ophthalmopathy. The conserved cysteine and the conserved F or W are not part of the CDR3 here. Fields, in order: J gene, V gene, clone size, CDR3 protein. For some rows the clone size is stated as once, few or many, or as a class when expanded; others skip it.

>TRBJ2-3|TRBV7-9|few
ASSPQLEGWLDTQY
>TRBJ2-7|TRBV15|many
ATSFKQGPSYEQY
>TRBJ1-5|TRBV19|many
ASTPRPSSNQPQH
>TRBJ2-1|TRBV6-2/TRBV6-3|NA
ASSNIAGGIYNEQF
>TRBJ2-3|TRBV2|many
ASSETDPGDTQY
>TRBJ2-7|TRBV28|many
ASSLDFYEQY
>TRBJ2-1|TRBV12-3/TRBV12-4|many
ASTTGQEKADEQF
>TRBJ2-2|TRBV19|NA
ASSVTSGTGELF
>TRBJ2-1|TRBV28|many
ASRLGLAGYNEQF
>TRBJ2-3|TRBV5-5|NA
ASSLVSGRADTQY
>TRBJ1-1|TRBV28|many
ASSLTPGTGVAF
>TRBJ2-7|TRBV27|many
ASSPRGTIYEQY
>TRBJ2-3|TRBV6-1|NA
ASTRPGGLAGDTQY
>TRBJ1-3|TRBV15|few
ATSRDFGTNTDGNTIY
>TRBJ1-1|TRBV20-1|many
SATGQVEVTEAF
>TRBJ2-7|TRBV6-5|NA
ASSHYFSGRVSEQY
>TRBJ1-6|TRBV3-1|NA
ASSQAGTGGNSPLH
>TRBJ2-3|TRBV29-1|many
SVDGNTDTQY
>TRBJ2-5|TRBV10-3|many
AISEFQEETQY
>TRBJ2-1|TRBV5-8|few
ASSLMTSGTEDEQF
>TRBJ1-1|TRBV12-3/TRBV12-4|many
ASSTVGETEAF
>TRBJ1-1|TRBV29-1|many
SVAQGEAF
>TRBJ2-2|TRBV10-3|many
ASGLAGVYYTGELF
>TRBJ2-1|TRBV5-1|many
ASSLVGRHSDEQF
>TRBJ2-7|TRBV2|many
ASSDSEEQY
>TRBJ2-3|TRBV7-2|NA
ASRTAGENTDTQY
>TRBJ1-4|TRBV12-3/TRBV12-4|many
ASSFEGDEKLF
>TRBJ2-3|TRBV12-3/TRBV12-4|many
ASSLGPTGARADTQY
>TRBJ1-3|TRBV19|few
ASSISTTSGNTIY
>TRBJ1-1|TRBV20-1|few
SAAGVGAF
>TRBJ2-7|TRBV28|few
ASRPGQGPRTWAYEQY
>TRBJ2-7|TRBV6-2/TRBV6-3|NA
ASTYRDRSYEQY
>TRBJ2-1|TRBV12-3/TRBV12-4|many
ASSLSGSPRNEQF
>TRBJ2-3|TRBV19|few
ASSNRVAGEADTQY
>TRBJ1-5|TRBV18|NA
ASSTGQEFQPQH
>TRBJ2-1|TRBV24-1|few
ATSEASVDYNEQF
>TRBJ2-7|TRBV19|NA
ASSIPDRVHEQY
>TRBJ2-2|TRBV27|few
ASSPRDRYTGELF
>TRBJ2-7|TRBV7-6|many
ASSLEGGLAGDEQY
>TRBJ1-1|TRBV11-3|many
ASSLGGPNTEAF